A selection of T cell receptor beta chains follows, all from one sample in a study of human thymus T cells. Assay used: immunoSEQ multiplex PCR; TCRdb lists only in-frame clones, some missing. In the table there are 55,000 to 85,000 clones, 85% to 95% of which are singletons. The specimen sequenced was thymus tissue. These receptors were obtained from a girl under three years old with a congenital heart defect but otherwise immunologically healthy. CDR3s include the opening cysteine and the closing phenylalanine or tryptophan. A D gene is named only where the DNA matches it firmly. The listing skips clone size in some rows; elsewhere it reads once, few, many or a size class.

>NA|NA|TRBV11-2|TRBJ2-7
TGTGCCAGCAGCTTAGTAGGCCCGGGTTACGAGCAGTACTTC
CASSLVGPGYEQYF
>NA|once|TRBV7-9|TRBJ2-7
TGTGCCAGCAGCTTAGGAATGCCCTACGAGCAGTACTTC
CASSLGMPYEQYF
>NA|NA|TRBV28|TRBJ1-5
TGTGCCAGCAGTTCCCCCTGGGGGTGCAATCAGCCCCAGCATTTT
CASSSPWGCNQPQHF
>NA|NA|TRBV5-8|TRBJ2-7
TGTGCCAGCAGCTTTACCTACGAGCAGTACTTC
CASSFTYEQYF
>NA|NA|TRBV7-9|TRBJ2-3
TGTGCCAGCAGCTTTCATCGGAAGGGGACAGATACGCAGTATTTT
CASSFHRKGTDTQYF
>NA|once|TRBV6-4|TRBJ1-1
TGTGCCAGCAGTGACCCCCGCAAGAGGGTCATGAACACTGAAGCTTTCTTT
CASSDPRKRVMNTEAFF
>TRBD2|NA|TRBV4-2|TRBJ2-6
TGTGCCAGCAGCCAAGATAGGTCGGGAGGCCCATTCTCTGGGGCCAACGTCCTGACTTTC
CASSQDRSGGPFSGANVLTF
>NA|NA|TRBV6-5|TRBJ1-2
TGTGCCAGCAGTTACTCGTCGGGCGCGGGGGGCTACACCTTC
CASSYSSGAGGYTF
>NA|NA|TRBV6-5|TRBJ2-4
TGTGCCAGCAGGGCGGACAGCAAAAACATTCAGTACTTC
CASRADSKNIQYF
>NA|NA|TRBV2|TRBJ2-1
TGTGCCAGCAGTGAACGATCTAGGGACGGCTACAATGAGCAGTTCTTC
CASSERSRDGYNEQFF
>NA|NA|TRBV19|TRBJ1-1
TGTGCCAGTAGTATAGAAGCGGGTGCAGGGGTGAACACTGAAGCTTTCTTT
CASSIEAGAGVNTEAFF